This TCR beta chain is from a study of T-cell reconstitution after alpha-beta-depleted transplantation in children. Unique molecular identifiers were incorporated during preparation of the TCRbeta library. TCRdb reprocessed the PCR reads via MiXCR and lists one record per CDR3 protein. The sample carries a few hundred thousand distinct CDR3 sequences, 8% to 9.5% recorded once. This CDR3 has 15 residues. V lost 5 bases and J 4 bases, leaving 19 bases between the germline ends. CDR1 is SGHRS, CDR2 YFSETQ, per germline. The chain uses TRBV5-1 and TRBJ2-7; D is perhaps TRBD1 or TRBD2 (6 bases each). The specimen was PBMCs from the stem cell graft donor, collected from the stem cell graft. The TCR was taken from a human donor who donated a stem cell graft to a child with acute lymphoblastic leukemia. The CDR3 spells CASRLVRDNQYEQYF. For the CDR3, the DNA is TGCGCCAGCAGACTTGTGCGGGACAACCAGTACGAGCAGTACTTC.